The clone carrying this T cell receptor beta chain was seen more than once but under ten times. Antigen specificity is unknown. Use of 60 Vbeta and 13 Jbeta primers characterized the PCR. The assay was immunoSEQ multiplex PCR, and TCRdb's table has in-frame clones only and misses some. Of roughly 150,000 clones in the sample, roughly 65% are singletons; the top ten hold 4.7%. This CDR3 has 11 residues. Germline-derived CDR1 and CDR2 are LNHDA and SQIVND (reference sequence). V was cut by 3 bases and J by 5 bases, with 4 bases left in between. This sample stems from a study of cytomegalovirus exposure and HLA in healthy donors. Overall study findings and caveats: A later examination showed that TCR association rates differed by HLA locus, with DRB1 most and HLA-C fewest. Several of the most significant clusters were apparently associated with common viral pathogens in a later analysis.

This TCR derives from a man aged 18 to 30 in good health and CMV-seropositive. Material: PBMCs. This rearrangement joins TRBV19 to TRBJ2-5; D is unclear. This CDR3 reads CASSIEETQYF. CDR3 bases: TGTGCCAGTAGTATCGAGGAGACCCAGTACTTC.